This T cell receptor (beta chain) was captured by sequencing in a study of blood T cell repertoires in COVID-19. In the original analysis: Amplified reference gene primers provided the basis for estimating nucleated cell counts. TCRdb's copy holds only in-frame clones and misses some; the assay was immunoSEQ multiplex PCR. The V and J calls and clone size were taken over from that table, and D and trimming were inferred from the DNA. The repertoire holds fewer than 80,000 clones, approximately 91% seen once, with about 22% in the top ten. The TCR originated in a woman in her forties or fifties with active or convalescent COVID-19. The specimen sequenced was peripheral blood.

The CDR3 DNA sequence: TGTGCCAGCAGTGTGGAGGAGCAGACTCCCACAGATACGCAGTATTTT. It is translated as CASSVEEQTPTDTQYF. The chain is built from TRBV2 and TRBJ2-3; maybe TRBD2 (5 bases). Germline V CDR1 and CDR2: SNHLY, FYNNEI. Deletions cut 4 bases from V and 2 bases from J, with 16 bases between. The CDR3 consists of 16 residues.